The source of this T cell receptor (beta chain) is a study of T cell changes during pregnancy in multiple sclerosis. Clones were sequenced by immunoSEQ multiplex PCR, and TCRdb holds only the in-frame ones, with some missing. The table lists over 12,000 clones, about 86% of them singletons. Germline loops: CDR1 LNHDA, CDR2 SQIVND (reference sequence). This CDR3 region has 13 residues. The germline V and J ends were trimmed by 10 bases and 9 bases, with 19 bases remaining between them. The sequence came from a female donor with multiple sclerosis, enrolled in a pregnancy study. The V gene is TRBV19, the J gene TRBJ1-5; D unresolved. Sequences were derived from CD8+ T cells from peripheral blood mononuclear cells, sampled in the first trimester of pregnancy. CDR3 nucleotides: TGTGCCATTCCGGGAGGGTTGTGTTGGCCCCAGCATTTT. Its translation: CAIPGGLCWPQHF.